This is a list of T cell receptor beta chains from one sample in a study of graft-versus-host responses after intestinal transplantation. This table comes from immunoSEQ multiplex PCR, and its TCRdb copy is limited to in-frame clones, with some not included. The data contain tens of thousands of clones, 89% of them singletons. This specimen was PBMCs, taken 65 to 70 days after intestinal transplantation. Source of these receptors: a human patient who received an intestinal transplant, so some T cells may come from the graft donor. The CDR3 runs from the conserved cysteine through the conserved F or W.

>TRBV4-3
CASSPTSGGDSNEQFF
>TRBV27
CASSLVPQGEGTQYF
>TRBV5-4
CASSSKSTGDHEQFF
>TRBV7-9
CASSKTGTPYGYTF
>TRBV5-5
CASSLNRAGSYEQYF
>TRBV11-2
CASSFGLEPTDTQYF
>TRBV14
CASSQSGQGYEQYF
>TRBV10-3
CAISDNYNEQFF
>TRBV30
CAWSVVAGTDTQYF
>TRBV11-2
CASSFTGADGNTIYF